The present TCR beta chain was sequenced within a study of CD8 T cells in ankylosing spondylitis. Study-wide findings and caveats: Existing reports had already noted some motif variants in reactive arthritis synovial fluid and blood.

This clonotype appeared many times. The target antigen is unknown. Using quantitative 5'-RACE with molecular barcodes, the authors made TCR beta libraries. MiXCR, run by TCRdb on the 5' RACE reads, gives a single entry per CDR3 protein. The table records about 39,000 distinct CDR3 sequences, 3% to 3.5% of them present only once. The CDR3 has 15 residues. The V gene lost 3 bases and the J gene lost 3 bases, with 10 bases spanning the gap. Looked up from germline, CDR1 is SGDLS and CDR2 is YYNGEE. The chain joins TRBV9 to TRBJ2-6; possibly TRBD2 for D (6 bases). This clonotype was sampled from a male donor with ankylosing spondylitis or in good health (not recorded which). Sequencing used blood, either unsorted or a sorted T cell fraction (not recorded which). The CDR3 region is CASSERGGGANVLTF. Written as DNA, the CDR3 is TGTGCCAGCAGCGAAAGGGGAGGTGGGGCCAACGTCCTGACTTTC.